This entry features one T cell receptor (beta chain) sequence. Amplification used 60 Vbeta primers and 13 Jbeta primers. Data came from immunoSEQ multiplex PCR; TCRdb stores just in-frame clones and leaves some out. The data contain fewer than 200,000 clones, 60% to 85% of them singletons. This specimen belongs to a study of cytomegalovirus exposure and HLA in healthy donors. This CDR3 region has 13 residues. V was trimmed by 6 bases and J by 6 bases, leaving 13 bases between them. The V gene's germline CDR1 is MDHEN and CDR2 SYDVKM. The origin of this receptor is a female donor in good health and CMV-seronegative. The V and J genes are TRBV28 and TRBJ2-3, with a tentative D call TRBD1 (5 bases). The material sequenced was PBMCs. The CDR3 loop reads CASRYTGVDTQYF. In DNA, the CDR3 is TGTGCCAGCAGATACACAGGCGTGGATACGCAGTATTTT.